A selection of T cell receptor beta chains follows, all from one sample in a study of control samples from healthy donors and cancer patients. This table comes from immunoSEQ multiplex PCR, and its TCRdb copy is limited to in-frame clones, with some not included. The table includes around 150,000 clones, 70% to 90% detected once. Sample: blood. Receptors originate from a man aged 25 to 40 in good health. CDR3s include the opening cysteine and the closing phenylalanine or tryptophan. A D gene is named only where the DNA matches it firmly. Rows give clone size only sometimes, using once, few, many, or a class for an expanded clone.

d_gene | j_gene | abundance | len | v_gene | CDR3nt | CDR3aa
TRBD1 | TRBJ2-7 | NA | 14 | TRBV13 | TGTGCCAGCAGCCCGGGACAGGGGTCCTACGAGCAGTACTTC | CASSPGQGSYEQYF
NA | TRBJ1-6 | many | 14 | TRBV3-1/TRBV3-2 | TGTGCCAGCAGCCAAGAGGAGCACTATTCACCCCTCCACTTT | CASSQEEHYSPLHF
NA | TRBJ1-1 | NA | 12 | TRBV6-2/TRBV6-3 | TGTGCCAGCAGTTACTCGATAAGGGGAGCTTTCTTT | CASSYSIRGAFF
NA | TRBJ2-7 | NA | 13 | TRBV3-1/TRBV3-2 | TGTGCCAGCAGCCTAGGGCTTTCTTCCGAGCAGTACTTC | CASSLGLSSEQYF
NA | TRBJ1-1 | NA | 14 | TRBV5-1 | TGCGCCAGCAGCCCCGGACAGACGTACACTGAAGCTTTCTTT | CASSPGQTYTEAFF
NA | TRBJ1-4 | few | 11 | TRBV29-1 | TGCAGCGTCCTCCAAAATGAAAAACTGTTTTTT | CSVLQNEKLFF
NA | TRBJ1-3 | NA | 13 | TRBV5-6 | TGCGCCAGCACCCCTAGTTCTGGAAACACCATATATTTT | CASTPSSGNTIYF
NA | TRBJ1-6 | NA | 16 | TRBV5-6 | TGTGCCAGCAGCCCCGATACCGGGACCGCCTATTCACCCCTCCACTTT | CASSPDTGTAYSPLHF
TRBD1 | TRBJ2-7 | few | 12 | TRBV29-1 | TGCAGCGTTGAACGACAGGGTTACGAGCAGTACTTC | CSVERQGYEQYF
TRBD2 | TRBJ2-5 | few | 15 | TRBV7-9 | TGTGCCAGCAGCTCCGAGCGGGGGGGCTGGGAGACCCAGTACTTC | CASSSERGGWETQYF
NA | TRBJ2-1 | few | 11 | TRBV29-1 | TGCAGCGCGGAAGTCTACAATGAGCAGTTCTTC | CSAEVYNEQFF